Listed here are 32 T cell receptor beta chains from one sample, sequenced in a study of shared clonotypes between healthy human individuals (dated by TCRdb to about 2020). Library construction relied on the immunoSEQ multiplex PCR assay. TCRdb retrieved this table from immuneACCESS and kept in-frame rearrangements only. Not all clones are present; in checked studies, unresolved V genes account for under half, and no reason is known for the remainder. The sample profile shows a few million clones; about 92% of them were found once. 0.11% to 0.15% of the sample rests with the top ten. Sequencing was carried out using naive CD4+ T cells sorted from blood. The sample's cell subset or site label, in plain terms: CD45RA+ positively selected. These receptors all stem from a man aged 18-30 years in good health.

This chain uses TRBV30 with TRBJ2-2; the D gene could be TRBD1 or TRBD2 (5 bases each). Trimming took 0 bases from V and 7 from J, leaving 18 bases between them. From germline, CDR1 is GTSNPN and CDR2 SVGIG (reference sequence). The CDR3 is 16 residues long. CDR3 nucleotides: TGTGCCTGGAGTGTTACGGGGCCCCATTCAGGCGGGGAGCTGTTTTTT. Residues: CAWSVTGPHSGGELFF.

In this sample, this clone turned up once. V and J are TRBV7-8 and TRBJ2-3; 9 bases agree with TRBD1. The CDR3 is made up of 14 amino acids. J was trimmed by 1 base and V by 5 bases; bases with no gene match: 1. CDR1 is SGHVS, CDR2 FQNEAQ, per germline. CDR3 in amino acids: CASSRTGGTDTQYF. The CDR3 bases are TGTGCCAGCAGCAGGACAGGGGGCACAGATACGCAGTATTTT.

The chain employs TRBV5-1 and TRBJ1-6; D perhaps matches TRBD1 (6 bases). CDR3 size: 15 residues. Germline V gene data show CDR1 as SGHRS and CDR2 as YFSETQ. V lost 2 bases and J lost 4, with 10 bases in between. The CDR3 DNA follows: TGCGCCAGCAGCTTACAGGGCTCTTATAATTCACCCCTCCACTTT. The encoded protein is CASSLQGSYNSPLHF.

This clone was counted once. The V gene is TRBV28, the J gene TRBJ1-2, with D maybe TRBD1 (5 bases). Trimming stripped 3 bases from V and 7 bases from J, with 15 bases between. CDR1 and CDR2 from the germline V gene are MDHEN and SYDVKM. The CDR3 runs to 14 residues. CDR3: CASSFSAGTGGYTF. CDR3 nucleotide sequence: TGTGCCAGCAGTTTTTCGGCAGGGACGGGTGGCTACACCTTC.

V and J are TRBV7-6 and TRBJ2-5; D possibly matches TRBD1 or TRBD2 (6 bases each). The CDR3 loop spans 18 amino acids. Germline V CDR1 and CDR2: SGHVS, FNYEAQ. V lost 5 bases and J 1 base, leaving 23 bases between the germline ends. The CDR3 loop reads CASSHFSSRGRIQETQYF. CDR3 coding DNA: TGTGCCAGCAGCCACTTTTCGAGCCGGGGGCGTATCCAAGAGACCCAGTACTTC.

The chain uses TRBV25-1 and TRBJ1-1, with a tentative D call TRBD1 (6 bases). There are 12 residues in the CDR3. Trimming shortened V by 6 bases and J by 2 bases, and 7 bases separated the two germline ends. Germline lookup yields CDR1 MGHDK and CDR2 SYGVNS. This CDR3 is CASRQGNTEAFF. The CDR3 bases are TGTGCCAGCAGACAGGGAAACACTGAAGCTTTCTTT.

The chain has TRBV7-9 and TRBJ2-3, with 8 bases fitting TRBD1. J was trimmed by 4 bases and V by 5 bases; bases with no gene match: 8. The CDR3 is made up of 15 amino acids. The germline V gene encodes CDR1 SEHNR and CDR2 FQNEAQ (reference sequence). The chain's CDR3 is CASSPRDRRSDTQYF. For the CDR3, the DNA is TGTGCCAGCAGCCCCCGGGACAGGAGGTCAGATACGCAGTATTTT. Looking up the rest from reference TRBV7-9 and TRBJ2-3 gives the full variable domain: DTGVSQNPRHKITKRGQNVTFRCDPISEHNRLYWYRQTLGQGPEFLTYFQNEAQLEKSRLLSDRFSAERPKGSFSTLEIQRTEQGDSAMYLCASSPRDRRSDTQYFGPGTRLTVL.

As regards this clone: The same CDR3 arises from other DNA sequences in this sample as well. V is TRBV7-2 and J is TRBJ2-3, with 12 nucleotides matching TRBD2. Germline V gene data show CDR1 as SGHTA and CDR2 as FQGNSA. J gave up 4 bases and V 1 base, and 3 bases lay outside the gene matches. The length of the CDR3 is 16 residues. The CDR3 protein is CASSLGLAGGADTQYF. CDR3 bases: TGTGCCAGCAGCTTAGGGCTAGCGGGAGGGGCAGATACGCAGTATTTT.

The chain joins TRBV11-2 to TRBJ2-2; D remains ambiguous. The CDR3 covers 15 residues. CDR1 SGHAT and CDR2 FQNNGV come from the germline V gene. The ends were cut back, 4 bases at V and 2 bases at J, with 11 bases in the middle. In DNA form, the CDR3 reads TGTGCCAGCAGCTCAATCTTAAGAAACACCGGGGAGCTGTTTTTT. It codes for CASSSILRNTGELFF.

This chain uses TRBV7-9 with TRBJ2-1; 15 nucleotides align to TRBD2. J gave up 7 bases and V 0 bases, and 4 bases lay outside the gene matches. CDR1 and CDR2 (germline): SEHNR, FQNEAQ (reference sequence). This CDR3 is 17 amino acids long. CDR3: CASSLAKGTSGGNEQFF. In DNA, the CDR3 is TGTGCCAGCAGCTTAGCAAAAGGGACTAGCGGGGGGAATGAGCAGTTCTTC.

The genes are TRBV5-1 and TRBJ2-6; TRBD1 might be the D (6 bases). The germline V gene has CDR1 SGHRS and CDR2 YFSETQ. The V end lost 4 bases, the J end lost 4 bases, and 18 bases lay between the germline ends. The CDR3 runs 17 residues. The chain's CDR3 is CASSTGQYLVGANVLTF. CDR3 in DNA: TGCGCCAGCAGCACTGGACAGTACCTTGTGGGGGCCAACGTCCTGACTTTC.

V is TRBV6-6 and J is TRBJ2-3, with TRBD2 matching over 9 bases. Looked up from germline, CDR1 is MNHNY and CDR2 is SVGAGI (reference sequence). V was pared by 5 bases and J by 4 bases, with 7 bases of the junction left unmatched. This CDR3 contains 15 residues. The CDR3 region has the DNA TGTGCCAGCAGTCCCCCTGGCGGGGGGGCAGATACGCAGTATTTT. Its translation is CASSPPGGGADTQYF.

The chain is built from TRBV6-4 and TRBJ2-3; 12 nucleotides line up with TRBD2. J gave up 4 bases and V 6 bases, and 2 bases lay outside the gene matches. CDR3 length: 14 residues. Germline V CDR1 and CDR2: MRHNA, SNTAGT. The DNA for the CDR3 is TGTGCCAGCAGAAGGACTAGCGGGGCAGATACGCAGTATTTT. It codes for CASRRTSGADTQYF.

This clone was counted a single time. The chain couples TRBV4-1 to TRBJ2-5; 14 bases are shared with TRBD2. The CDR3 has 16 residues. Trimming cost V 1 base and J 6 bases; bases outside gene matches: 4. Per the germline V gene, CDR1 is MGHRA and CDR2 is YSYEKL. DNA of the CDR3: TGCGCCAGCAGCCAAGGGACTAGCGGGGGGCTGAAGACCCAGTACTTC. This sequence encodes CASSQGTSGGLKTQYF.

This clone was detected only once. The CDR3 coding sequence is TGTGCCAGCAGCTTAGAGATGGCGGGCACTGAAGCTTTCTTT. Protein product: CASSLEMAGTEAFF. The J gene is TRBJ1-1, the V gene TRBV7-9, with D unresolved. The germline V and J ends were trimmed by 1 base and 4 bases, with 10 bases remaining between them. This CDR3 contains 14 residues. Germline CDR1 and CDR2: SEHNR and FQNEAQ (reference sequence). The full variable domain, with the rest looked up from reference TRBV7-9 and TRBJ1-1, is DTGVSQNPRHKITKRGQNVTFRCDPISEHNRLYWYRQTLGQGPEFLTYFQNEAQLEKSRLLSDRFSAERPKGSFSTLEIQRTEQGDSAMYLCASSLEMAGTEAFFGQGTRLTVV.

This chain joins TRBV9 and TRBJ1-1; no clear D gene. The CDR3 length is 15 residues. The V gene's germline CDR1 is SGDLS and CDR2 YYNGEE. V gave up 0 bases and J gave up 0 bases, with 9 bases separating them. The CDR3 nucleotides are TGTGCCAGCAGCGTAGATTCCTTGGTGAACACTGAAGCTTTCTTT. Translation: CASSVDSLVNTEAFF. The whole variable domain, remainder taken from reference TRBV9 and TRBJ1-1, is DSGVTQTPKHLITATGQRVTLRCSPRSGDLSVYWYQQSLDQGLQFLIQYYNGEERAKGNILERFSAQQFPDLHSELNLSSLELGDSALYFCASSVDSLVNTEAFFGQGTRLTVV.

This sequence joins TRBV2 and TRBJ2-1, with D uncertain. The CDR3 sequence is 11 residues long. Looked up from germline, CDR1 is SNHLY and CDR2 is FYNNEI. The germline V and J ends were trimmed by 6 bases and 9 bases, with 9 bases remaining between them. CDR3 protein: CASRESGEQFF. The CDR3, as DNA: TGTGCCAGCAGAGAGAGTGGTGAGCAGTTCTTC.

V and J are TRBV7-9 and TRBJ2-3; 7 bases are a match to TRBD1. V gave up 4 bases and J gave up 5 bases; unmatched junction bases: 9. Germline values: CDR1 SEHNR, CDR2 FQNEAQ (reference sequence). The CDR3 consists of 15 residues. The CDR3 sequence: CASSSLGTVGDTQYF. CDR3 bases: TGTGCCAGCAGCTCGCTCGGGACAGTTGGAGATACGCAGTATTTT. The entire variable domain, with the rest obtained from reference TRBV7-9 and TRBJ2-3, is as follows: DTGVSQNPRHKITKRGQNVTFRCDPISEHNRLYWYRQTLGQGPEFLTYFQNEAQLEKSRLLSDRFSAERPKGSFSTLEIQRTEQGDSAMYLCASSSLGTVGDTQYFGPGTRLTVL.

This sequence joins TRBV30 and TRBJ1-1; D gene uncertain. V lost 2 bases to trimming and J lost 2 bases, with 15 bases between them. CDR3 length: 15 amino acids. Germline CDR1 is GTSNPN and CDR2 is SVGIG (reference sequence). The CDR3, as DNA: TGTGCCTGGAGTCCCCTTCGGACCTTAAACACTGAAGCTTTCTTT. Translation gives CAWSPLRTLNTEAFF.

The chain couples TRBV2 to TRBJ1-5; D is uncertain. V lost 4 bases, J lost 2 bases, and 12 bases lay in between. The CDR3 totals 15 residues. Looked up from germline, CDR1 is SNHLY and CDR2 is FYNNEI. The CDR3 nucleotides are TGTGCCAGCAGTGGTCCCTCTCAGGGCAATCAGCCCCAGCATTTT. Translating gives CASSGPSQGNQPQHF.

CDR3 nucleotides: TGTGCCTGGAGGGCTAGCGGGAGTATAGAGACCCAGTACTTC. This encodes CAWRASGSIETQYF. This rearrangement joins TRBV30 to TRBJ2-5, with 10 bases identical to TRBD2. CDR1 is GTSNPN, CDR2 SVGIG, per germline (reference sequence). This CDR3 contains 14 residues. J gave up 4 bases and V 3 bases, and 5 bases lay outside the gene matches.

This rearrangement joins TRBV2 to TRBJ2-7; possibly TRBD1 for D (6 bases). The CDR3 sequence is 15 residues long. The germline CDR1 and CDR2 sequences are SNHLY and FYNNEI. Trimming removed 6 bases at V and 2 bases at J, with 17 bases between. CDR3 nucleotide sequence: TGTGCCAGCAGCGCTCTCCAGGGGCTCACCTACGAGCAGTACTTC. Its translation: CASSALQGLTYEQYF.

This rearrangement joins TRBV7-8 to TRBJ2-7, with D perhaps matching TRBD1 (6 bases). V shed 5 bases and J shed 2 bases, with 13 bases lying between them. Germline CDR1 SGHVS, CDR2 FQNEAQ. The CDR3 runs 14 residues. For the CDR3, the DNA is TGTGCCAGCAGCCCAGGACAGACACCCTACGAGCAGTACTTC. Amino acid sequence: CASSPGQTPYEQYF.

Written as DNA, the CDR3 is TGTGCCAGCAGCGAACCCCGACAGCTCCAAGAGACCCAGTACTTC. Protein sequence: CASSEPRQLQETQYF. This chain connects TRBV21-1 to TRBJ2-5; the D call TRBD1 from the table was never checked on the DNA. TRBV21-1 is listed as a pseudogene. This CDR3 spans 15 amino acids.

The rearrangement joins TRBV7-3 to TRBJ2-5, with 7 bases fitting TRBD1. The CDR3 totals 17 residues. Germline CDR1 reads SGHTA; CDR2 reads FQGTGA. The trim removed 5 bases at V and 0 bases at J, leaving 12 bases unmatched. The CDR3: CASSPSERGLNQETQYF. The DNA for the CDR3 is TGTGCCAGCAGCCCATCAGAGAGGGGGCTAAACCAAGAGACCCAGTACTTC.

The chain is built from TRBV5-1 and TRBJ2-5; 8 nucleotides line up with TRBD1. The ends lost 4 bases at V and 4 bases at J; junction bases unmatched: 15. This CDR3 spans 17 amino acids. Per the germline V gene, CDR1 is SGHRS and CDR2 is YFSETQ. The chain's CDR3 is CASSLRSQGARPETQYF. Here the CDR3 DNA reads TGCGCCAGCAGCCTCCGCAGCCAGGGGGCGAGGCCAGAGACCCAGTACTTC. Drawing the rest from reference TRBV5-1 and TRBJ2-5, the complete variable domain is KAGVTQTPRYLIKTRGQQVTLSCSPISGHRSVSWYQQTPGQGLQFLFEYFSETQRNKGNFPGRFSGRQFSNSRSEMNVSTLELGDSALYLCASSLRSQGARPETQYFGPGTRLLVL.

V is TRBV19 and J is TRBJ1-6; 7 bases fit TRBD1. The CDR3 spans 18 residues. Germline lookup yields CDR1 LNHDA and CDR2 SQIVND (reference sequence). The ends lost 3 bases at V and 6 bases at J; junction bases unmatched: 14. The CDR3 is CASSIPHRQGTSNSPLHF. The CDR3 DNA follows: TGTGCCAGTAGTATCCCCCATCGACAGGGAACGAGTAATTCACCCCTCCACTTT.

The chain uses TRBV19 and TRBJ2-7; the match to TRBD2 covers 7 bases. Trimming removed 5 bases from V and 1 base from J; junction bases left unmatched: 8. The germline gives CDR1 LNHDA, CDR2 SQIVND (reference sequence). CDR3 length: 15 residues. The CDR3, as DNA: TGTGCCAGTAGTTCCCTTGGACTAGAGTCCTACGAGCAGTACTTC. Protein sequence: CASSSLGLESYEQYF.

The rearrangement links TRBV28 to TRBJ1-2; the match to TRBD1 covers 9 bases. Trimming took 3 bases from V and 8 from J; bases not matched to a gene: 7. Germline lookup yields CDR1 MDHEN and CDR2 SYDVKM. This CDR3 region has 14 residues. The CDR3: CASSFGDRAQGYTF. Here the CDR3 DNA reads TGTGCCAGCAGTTTCGGGGACAGGGCACAAGGCTACACCTTC.

The gene calls are TRBV5-4 and TRBJ2-7; 7 bases map to TRBD1. The CDR3 has 15 amino acids. Germline V gene sequence: CDR1 SGHNT, CDR2 YYREEE (reference sequence). V dropped 4 bases and J dropped 0; count of bases not matched to a gene: 7. The chain's CDR3 is CASSQMTGPSYEQYF. The CDR3 DNA sequence: TGTGCCAGCAGCCAAATGACAGGGCCCTCCTACGAGCAGTACTTC.

This chain links TRBV11-2 with TRBJ2-1; 9 nucleotides agree with TRBD1. Germline assignment: CDR1 SGHAT and CDR2 FQNNGV. The length of the CDR3 is 15 residues. V lost 0 bases, J lost 7 bases, and 4 bases stayed unmatched. Here the CDR3 DNA reads TGTGCCAGCAGCTTAGAGTGGACAGGGGTGAATGAGCAGTTCTTC. Translation: CASSLEWTGVNEQFF.

To note about this clone: Other DNA variants within this sample encode the same CDR3. V is TRBV9 and J is TRBJ2-7; 12 bases map to TRBD2. After removal of 5 bases from V and 0 bases from J, the junction contained 3 bases not matched to a gene. Germline V lookup: CDR1 SGDLS, CDR2 YYNGEE. The CDR3 totals 15 residues. In DNA, the CDR3 is TGTGCCAGCAGTACGACTAGCGGGAGCTCCTACGAGCAGTACTTC. It is translated as CASSTTSGSSYEQYF.